Below, 16 T cell receptor beta chains from the same sample are listed, as sequenced in a study of shared clonotypes between healthy human individuals. Data came from immunoSEQ multiplex PCR; TCRdb stores just in-frame clones and leaves some out. The data contain around 1 million clones, 70% to 85% of them singletons. Sequencing was done on a sample of memory CD4+ T cells sorted from blood. Indicated subset: CD45RA-negative fraction. The receptor set was obtained from a man aged 18 to 35 in good health.

The chain joins TRBV4-3 to TRBJ2-5, with D unresolved. Germline V gene sequence: CDR1 LGHNA, CDR2 YSLEER. V lost 4 bases and J lost 4, with 10 bases in between. CDR3 length: 13 residues. CDR3 nucleotides: TGCGCCAGCAGCCGCCAAGAAGGAGAGACCCAGTACTTC. As protein: CASSRQEGETQYF.

The chain's CDR3 is CASSLVGGAERELFF. The CDR3 nucleotides read TGTGCCAGCAGCTTAGTCGGAGGGGCGGAAAGGGAGCTGTTTTTT. The chain joins TRBV7-2 to TRBJ2-2; the D gene is possibly TRBD2 (6 bases). This CDR3 contains 15 residues. Trimming took off 1 base at V and 9 bases at J, with 15 bases between the two ends. Germline V gene sequence: CDR1 SGHTA, CDR2 FQGNSA.

The J gene is TRBJ2-7, the V gene TRBV6-6, with 7 bases that match TRBD2. The germline V gene encodes CDR1 MNHNY and CDR2 SVGAGI (reference sequence). This CDR3 has 15 residues. Unmatched junction bases numbered 5, after V lost 0 bases and J lost 3 bases. The CDR3: CASSYSLADLYEQYF. The CDR3, as DNA: TGTGCCAGCAGTTACTCCCTAGCGGACCTCTACGAGCAGTACTTC.

CDR3: CASSPTSGKTDTQYF. CDR3 DNA sequence: TGTGCCAGCAGCCCGACTAGCGGGAAAACAGATACGCAGTATTTT. The V call is TRBV7-9, the J call TRBJ2-3; 11 nucleotides line up with TRBD2. The germline CDR1 and CDR2 sequences are SEHNR and FQNEAQ (reference sequence). The CDR3 has 15 residues. Germline trimming cut 5 bases from V and 3 bases from J; bases unmatched to any gene: 4.

Turning to this clone: A read error may be the cause here, since a much bigger clone is one base away. This sequence joins TRBV7-2 and TRBJ1-6, with 9 bases lining up with TRBD1. The germline V gene has CDR1 SGHTA and CDR2 FQGNSA. This CDR3 has 13 residues. Trimming cost V 8 bases and J 7 bases; bases outside gene matches: 3. CDR3 DNA: TGTGCCAGCGCCGGGACAGGGAATTCACCCCTCCACTTT. Translating it yields CASAGTGNSPLHF.

V usage is TRBV6-5 and J usage is TRBJ1-5; TRBD1 might be the D (5 bases). Trimming took 4 bases from V and 3 from J, leaving 7 bases between them. The germline gives CDR1 MNHEY, CDR2 SVGAGI. The CDR3 spans 13 residues. The CDR3 DNA follows: TGTGCCAGCAGTTTGACAGCCAATCAGCCCCAGCATTTT. Residues: CASSLTANQPQHF.

The V gene is TRBV11-2, the J gene TRBJ1-1, with unresolved D. The CDR3 extends over 12 amino acids. The germline gives CDR1 SGHAT, CDR2 FQNNGV. Between the trimmed V and J ends, which lost 3 bases and 5 bases, there was a span of 7 bases. The CDR3 nucleotides are TGTGCCAGCAGCTTCGGGTGGACTGAAGCTTTCTTT. This translates into CASSFGWTEAFF.

To note about this clone: This sample includes further DNA sequences coding for the same CDR3. The V call is TRBV18, the J call TRBJ2-7; tentatively, D is TRBD2 (5 bases). With 2 bases removed from V and 0 bases from J, the gap between germline ends came to 8 bases. The CDR3 length is 14 residues. Germline V gives CDR1 KGHSH, CDR2 LQKENI. CDR3 protein: CASSPTGNSYEQYF. The CDR3 DNA sequence: TGTGCCAGCTCACCAACCGGGAACTCCTACGAGCAGTACTTC.

The chain combines TRBV15 with TRBJ2-3, with 8 bases aligning to TRBD1. The CDR3 runs 17 residues. Germline V gene sequence: CDR1 LNHNV, CDR2 YYDKDF (reference sequence). With 3 bases clipped from V and 8 bases from J, the junction kept 16 bases outside the gene matches. CDR3 nucleotides: TGTGCCACCAGCAGGGGAGGACAGGGTACGCTGACGGGTACGCAGTATTTT. Protein product: CATSRGGQGTLTGTQYF.

In regard to this clone: The sample carries other DNA sequences with the same CDR3. This chain connects TRBV2 to TRBJ2-1, with D hard to call. The V gene lost 6 bases and the J gene lost 6 bases, with 3 bases spanning the gap. The V gene's germline CDR1 is SNHLY and CDR2 FYNNEI. CDR3 length equals 10 residues. The DNA for the CDR3 is TGTGCCAGCAGGACCAATGAGCAGTTCTTC. Its translation: CASRTNEQFF.

J is TRBJ2-1 and V is TRBV7-2; D not certain. Germline CDR1 and CDR2: SGHTA and FQGNSA. The CDR3 contains 14 residues. Trimming removed 5 bases from V and 10 bases from J, with 18 bases in between. CDR3 sequence: CASSPLRSYPEQFF. Written as DNA, the CDR3 is TGTGCCAGCAGCCCGCTGAGGAGCTATCCAGAGCAGTTCTTC. Full variable domain (missing parts from reference TRBV7-2 and TRBJ2-1): GAGVSQSPSNKVTEKGKDVELRCDPISGHTALYWYRQSLGQGLEFLIYFQGNSAPDKSGLPSDRFSAERTGGSVSTLTIQRTQQEDSAVYLCASSPLRSYPEQFFGPGTRLTVL.

This clone was seen only a few times. This sequence joins TRBV7-2 and TRBJ1-2; TRBD1 is a possible D gene (5 bases). Per the germline V gene, CDR1 is SGHTA and CDR2 is FQGNSA. This CDR3 is built from 15 residues. V gave up 5 bases and J gave up 9 bases, with 22 bases separating them. CDR3 loop: CASSQNGGTQARYTF. The CDR3, as DNA: TGTGCCAGCAGCCAAAACGGCGGAACACAGGCCCGCTACACCTTC.

This clone has a single count. The chain uses TRBV28 and TRBJ2-3, with 8 bases matching TRBD2. V gave up 10 bases and J gave up 6 bases; unmatched junction bases: 15. CDR3 length: 15 amino acids. The germline CDR1 and CDR2 sequences are MDHEN and SYDVKM. The CDR3 sequence is CATGLAGHEADTQYF. The CDR3 bases are TGTGCCACAGGGCTAGCGGGTCATGAAGCGGATACGCAGTATTTT.

This clone appeared a single time. The rearrangement links TRBV28 to TRBJ2-7, with 7 positions matching TRBD1. Looked up from germline, CDR1 is MDHEN and CDR2 is SYDVKM. J lost 4 bases, V lost 3 bases, and 9 bases had no gene match. The CDR3 totals 15 residues. The CDR3 coding sequence is TGTGCCAGCAGTTTCCCGATCACAGGGGCATACGAGCAGTACTTC. Translated, it gives CASSFPITGAYEQYF.

The chain couples TRBV9 to TRBJ2-3; TRBD1 matches 7 bases. This CDR3 is built from 15 residues. Germline V gene sequence: CDR1 SGDLS, CDR2 YYNGEE. V lost 4 bases to trimming and J lost 2 bases; unmatched junction nucleotides: 7. The CDR3 spells CASSPRQGHTDTQYF. DNA of the CDR3: TGTGCCAGCAGCCCGCGACAGGGCCACACAGATACGCAGTATTTT.

This clone was detected a few times. This chain links TRBV6-1 with TRBJ1-6; D is possibly TRBD1 (6 bases). The CDR3 length is 15 residues. The germline gives CDR1 MNHNS, CDR2 SASEGT. Trimming cost V 8 bases and J 6 bases, with 17 bases left between them. The CDR3 sequence: CASGQQGLGNSPLHF. The CDR3 coding sequence is TGTGCCAGCGGGCAACAGGGCTTGGGTAATTCACCCCTCCACTTT.